This T cell receptor beta chain was captured in a study of OX40 agonist ivuxolimab in advanced cancers. About the research overall: Ivuxolimab is an agonistic anti-OX40 (CD134) antibody, and patients were treated with it.

This CDR3 has 14 residues. Germline CDR1 is SGHNT and CDR2 is YENEEA. V was pared by 5 bases and J by 1 base, with 11 bases between. Clones were read by immunoSEQ multiplex PCR, and TCRdb kept only the in-frame ones, dropping some. The repertoire includes 69,000 or so clones, approximately 85% of them detected once, and less than 0.65% sits in the top ten. The TCR comes from an adult with an advanced solid tumor such as melanoma, head and neck, liver or kidney cancer. This specimen consisted of CD4+ or CD8+ T cells sorted from blood, obtained in a trial of the OX40 agonist ivuxolimab. The rearrangement uses TRBV11-3 and TRBJ2-5, with unresolved D. CDR3 protein: CASSPTRSQETQYF. The CDR3 DNA sequence: TGTGCCAGCAGCCCCACTCGTAGCCAAGAGACCCAGTACTTC.